A selection of T cell receptor beta chains follows, all from one sample in a study of blood T cell repertoires in COVID-19. The repertoire was sequenced with immunoSEQ multiplex PCR; TCRdb's copy has only in-frame clones and lacks some. The table has fewer than 250,000 clones, 87% seen once. The sample consisted of PBMCs or T cells enriched from blood (not recorded which). These TCRs come from a woman aged 25-40 years with acute COVID-19. Each CDR3 is given with its conserved first and last residue. D genes are given only for firm matches. Clone size is given for some rows only: seen once, a few or many times, or a class if the clone is expanded.

>once|TRBD2|TRBV6-5|TRBJ2-2
TGTGCCAGCAGTTTCCCAGCGGGGGGGCGCACCGGGGAGCTGTTTTTT
CASSFPAGGRTGELFF
>few|TRBD1|TRBV4-2|TRBJ1-6
TGTGCCAGCAGCCAGGACAGGGAATTTCTCCACTTT
CASSQDREFLHF
>-|-|TRBV5-1|TRBJ1-1
TGCGCCAGCCGCCGGCAGGGTGGCCTGAACACTGAAGCTTTCTTT
CASRRQGGLNTEAFF
>-|-|TRBV29-1|TRBJ1-3
TGCAGCGTTGAACACCAAGACTCGGAAAACACCATATATTTT
CSVEHQDSENTIYF
>-|-|TRBV12-3/TRBV12-4|TRBJ2-3
TGTGCCAGCAGTTCAAACAGGGCCGATACGCAGTATTTT
CASSSNRADTQYF
>-|TRBD1|TRBV29-1|TRBJ1-3
TGCAGCGTTGAGCGGGACAGGCAAAGCTCTGGAAACACCATATATTTT
CSVERDRQSSGNTIYF
>-|-|TRBV2|TRBJ2-1
TGTGCCAGCACAGAGGCCTACTACAATGAGCAGTTCTTC
CASTEAYYNEQFF
>-|TRBD1|TRBV10-3|TRBJ2-6
TGTGCCATCAGTCCGGGACAGGGGGCCTCTGGGGCCAACGTCCTGACTTTC
CAISPGQGASGANVLTF
>-|TRBD1|TRBV4-1|TRBJ1-6
TGCGCCAGCAGGCCACTAATCCGGGACAGAAGTTCACCCCTCCACTTT
CASRPLIRDRSSPLHF
>-|TRBD2|TRBV7-2|TRBJ2-3
TGTGCCAGCAGCTTAAACGGCGGGGGGTCAGATACGCAGTATTTT
CASSLNGGGSDTQYF
>-|TRBD1|TRBV4-1|TRBJ1-1
TGCGCCAGCAGCCCAGGGACAGCCCACACTGAAGCTTTCTTT
CASSPGTAHTEAFF
>-|-|TRBV29-1|TRBJ1-1
TGCAGCGTTGCCCCAGTGAACACTGAAGCTTTCTTT
CSVAPVNTEAFF
>-|-|TRBV2|TRBJ1-3
TGTGCCAGCGCGGGGGGGACGGCAAGTCATGGCGTTGCTGGAAACACCATATATTTT
CASAGGTASHGVAGNTIYF
>-|TRBD2|TRBV10-1|TRBJ2-1
TGCGCCAGCAGTGAGGCTAGCGGGGGGGTCGATGAGCAGTTCTTC
CASSEASGGVDEQFF
>-|-|TRBV3-1/TRBV3-2|TRBJ1-2
TGTGCCAGCAGCCCCGGGACATCTTATGGCTACACCTTC
CASSPGTSYGYTF
>-|-|TRBV6-5|TRBJ2-6
TGTGCCAGCAGTTATAGCTCTGGGGCCAACGTCCTGACTTTC
CASSYSSGANVLTF
>-|-|TRBV7-9|TRBJ1-1
TGTGCCAGCAGCTTAGCGGACCCGTCGGGGGCTTTCTTT
CASSLADPSGAFF
>-|TRBD2|TRBV5-1|TRBJ2-2
TGCGCCAGCAGCTTGGGGACTAGCGGGGTTACCGGGGAGCTGTTTTTT
CASSLGTSGVTGELFF
>-|TRBD2|TRBV3-1/TRBV3-2|TRBJ2-7
TGTGCCAGCAGCCAGGGGCTAGCGGGGAACTACGAGCAGTACTTC
CASSQGLAGNYEQYF
>once|-|TRBV7-2|TRBJ2-7
TGTGCCAGCAGCTCACCGGGACAAGGGTCCTACGAGCAGTACTTC
CASSSPGQGSYEQYF
>-|-|TRBV4-1|TRBJ1-5
TGCGCCAGCAGCCTAATAGGGAAGGGGAAAAATCAGCCCCAGCATTTT
CASSLIGKGKNQPQHF
>-|-|TRBV6-1|TRBJ1-2
TGTGCCAGCAGTGGACAGCCTACAAACCCTAACTATGGCTACACCTTC
CASSGQPTNPNYGYTF
>-|TRBD1|TRBV4-1|TRBJ2-7
TGCGCCAGCAGCCGGTTGACAGGGGTACGGGGCGAGCAGTACTTC
CASSRLTGVRGEQYF
>-|TRBD1|TRBV5-5|TRBJ2-7
TGTGCCAGCAGATTTGGACAGGGTCAAACCTACGAGCAGTACTTC
CASRFGQGQTYEQYF
>once|TRBD1|TRBV27|TRBJ1-4
TGTGCCAGCAGTTTATCCGGGACAGAGATTGAAAAACTGTTTTTT
CASSLSGTEIEKLFF
>-|-|TRBV6-5|TRBJ2-3
TGTGCCAGCGCCCTCGGGACACCCGCGGCAGATACGCAGTATTTT
CASALGTPAADTQYF
>-|TRBD1|TRBV6-5|TRBJ1-1
TGTGCCAGCAGGAGCGGACAGGGAGGTGAAGCTTTCTTT
CASRSGQGGEAFF
>-|TRBD1|TRBV9|TRBJ1-1
TGTGCCAGCAGCTCCACCGGGACAGGGTGGGGGGAAGCTTTCTTT
CASSSTGTGWGEAFF
>-|-|TRBV11-1|TRBJ2-1
TGTGCCAGCAGCTCCGGGATGGGCAATGAGCAGTTCTTC
CASSSGMGNEQFF
>-|-|TRBV30|TRBJ2-7
TGTGCCTCCCGGGACACCGCCTACGAGCAGTACTTC
CASRDTAYEQYF
>once|-|TRBV9|TRBJ1-1
TGTGCCAGCAGCGTAGGAGATACAGGGCGGCACACTGAAGCTTTCTTT
CASSVGDTGRHTEAFF
>-|-|TRBV6-1|TRBJ2-7
TGTGCCAGCAGTGAGGTTCACAGGGACGAGCAGTACTTC
CASSEVHRDEQYF
>-|TRBD2|TRBV19|TRBJ2-1
TGTGCCAGTAGTGTACGGACTAGCGGGGGGGCTTTAACGAATGAGCAGTTCTTC
CASSVRTSGGALTNEQFF
>-|-|TRBV7-9|TRBJ1-2
TGTGCCAGCAGCTCAACCCAGGGAATCCGAAGTCTCTATGGCTACACCTTC
CASSSTQGIRSLYGYTF
>-|TRBD2|TRBV7-8|TRBJ2-3
TGTGCCAGCAGTGGGACTAGCGGGGAAGATACGCAGTATTTT
CASSGTSGEDTQYF
>-|-|TRBV18|TRBJ1-4
TGTGCCAGCTCACCAGCCGCCCTGGGGCTTGAAAAACTGTTTTTT
CASSPAALGLEKLFF
>-|-|TRBV15|TRBJ1-1
TGTGCCACCAGCAGAGATTATGGAGGGTTGAACACTGAAGCTTTCTTT
CATSRDYGGLNTEAFF
>-|-|TRBV19|TRBJ1-4
TGTGCCAGTAGATCGGTCCCCGATTTTAATGAAAAACTGTTTTTT
CASRSVPDFNEKLFF
>-|TRBD2|TRBV7-9|TRBJ2-7
TGTGCCAGCAGCTCCACTTGGACGGGGGGGCAGTACTTC
CASSSTWTGGQYF
>-|TRBD1|TRBV7-9|TRBJ2-3
TGTGCCAGCAGCTTCGACAGGGGCGTTTCAGATACGCAGTATTTT
CASSFDRGVSDTQYF
>few|TRBD1|TRBV12-3/TRBV12-4|TRBJ1-5
TGTGCCAGCACCACAGGGGGAAATCAGCCCCAGCATTTT
CASTTGGNQPQHF
>-|TRBD1|TRBV5-1|TRBJ2-3
TGCGCCAGCAGCTGGACAGGAACTAGCACAGATACGCAGTATTTT
CASSWTGTSTDTQYF
>once|-|TRBV4-1|TRBJ1-1
TGCGCCAGCAGCCAAGATCGGGGGTTTACTGAAGCTTTCTTT
CASSQDRGFTEAFF
>-|TRBD1|TRBV27|TRBJ1-1
TGTGCCAGCAGTTTATCGGCGACAGGGGGGGTTACTGAAGCTTTCTTT
CASSLSATGGVTEAFF
>-|TRBD1|TRBV5-1|TRBJ1-1
TGCGCCAGCAGCTCAACCAGACAGGGGGGTGAAGCTTTCTTT
CASSSTRQGGEAFF
>-|-|TRBV13|TRBJ1-4
TGTGCCAGCAGCTCCAGACAGGATAATGAAAAACTGTTTTTT
CASSSRQDNEKLFF
>-|-|TRBV5-6|TRBJ1-3
TGTGCCAGCAGCTTGCCCTCCCCGGGGGACACCATATATTTT
CASSLPSPGDTIYF
>once|TRBD1|TRBV29-1|TRBJ2-4
TGCAGCGTTTGTATAGGGGGCTATAATGAGGCCAAAAACATTCAGTACTTC
CSVCIGGYNEAKNIQYF
>-|-|TRBV7-8|TRBJ1-6
TGTGCCAGCAGCCCCGAGGGTTTATCACCCCTCCACTTT
CASSPEGLSPLHF
>-|-|TRBV20-1|TRBJ2-5
TGCAGCCAGGGCTCAGTAGAGACCCAGTACTTC
CSQGSVETQYF
>-|-|TRBV4-3|TRBJ2-7
TGCGCCAGCAGCCAAGGGGCCGGGACTCGCTCCTACGAGCAGTACTTC
CASSQGAGTRSYEQYF
>-|-|TRBV12-2|TRBJ1-4
TGTGCAAGTCGCCCCCATTCTCGGACAGGGTCTAATGAAAAACTGTTTTTT
CASRPHSRTGSNEKLFF